The source of this T cell receptor (beta chain) is a study of OX40 agonist ivuxolimab in advanced cancers. CDR3 length: 15 amino acids. Trimming shortened V by 3 bases and J by 1 base, and 9 bases separated the two germline ends. CDR1 is MNHNY and CDR2 is SVGAGI in the germline V gene (reference sequence). Sequenced by immunoSEQ multiplex PCR; TCRdb stores in-frame clones only, minus some. The sample consists of around 89,000 clones, more than 75% of them appearing once. The rearrangement uses TRBV6-6 and TRBJ2-2; perhaps TRBD1 as D (6 bases). The input for sequencing was CD4+ or CD8+ T cells sorted from blood, taken in a trial of the OX40 agonist ivuxolimab. This TCR derives from an adult with an advanced solid tumor such as melanoma, head and neck, liver or kidney cancer. The CDR3 DNA is TGTGCCAGCAGTTATAAGGGGGTGAACACCGGGGAGCTGTTTTTT. This gives the protein CASSYKGVNTGELFF.